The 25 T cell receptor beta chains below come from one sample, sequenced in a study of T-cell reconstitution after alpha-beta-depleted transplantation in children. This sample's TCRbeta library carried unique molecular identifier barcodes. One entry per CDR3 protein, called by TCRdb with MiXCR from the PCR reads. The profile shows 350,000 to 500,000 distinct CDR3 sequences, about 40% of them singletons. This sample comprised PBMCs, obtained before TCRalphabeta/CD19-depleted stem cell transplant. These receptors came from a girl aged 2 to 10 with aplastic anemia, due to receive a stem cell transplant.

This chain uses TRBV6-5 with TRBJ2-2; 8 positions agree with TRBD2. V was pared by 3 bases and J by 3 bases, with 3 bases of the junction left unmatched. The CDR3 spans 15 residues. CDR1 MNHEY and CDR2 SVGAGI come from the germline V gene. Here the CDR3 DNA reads TGTGCCAGCAGTTATCGGCGGGGGGACACCGGGGAGCTGTTTTTT. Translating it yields CASSYRRGDTGELFF.

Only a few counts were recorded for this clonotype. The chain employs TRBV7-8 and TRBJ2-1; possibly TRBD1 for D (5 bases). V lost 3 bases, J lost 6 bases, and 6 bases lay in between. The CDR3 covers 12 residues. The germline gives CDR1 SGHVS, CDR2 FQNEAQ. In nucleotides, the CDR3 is TGTGCCAGCAGCTTCGACAGCAATGAGCAGTTCTTC. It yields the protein CASSFDSNEQFF.

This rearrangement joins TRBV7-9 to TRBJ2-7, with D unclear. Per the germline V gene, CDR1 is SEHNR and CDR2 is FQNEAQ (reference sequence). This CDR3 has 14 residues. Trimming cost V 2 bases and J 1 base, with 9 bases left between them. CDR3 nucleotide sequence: TGTGCCAGCAGCTTAACCGCTAGTTCCTACGAGCAGTACTTC. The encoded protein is CASSLTASSYEQYF.

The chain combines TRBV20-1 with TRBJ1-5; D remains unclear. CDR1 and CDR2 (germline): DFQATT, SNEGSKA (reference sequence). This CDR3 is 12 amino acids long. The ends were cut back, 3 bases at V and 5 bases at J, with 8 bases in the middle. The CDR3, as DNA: TGCAGTGCTAGGAGGGTAGATCAGCCCCAGCATTTT. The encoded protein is CSARRVDQPQHF.

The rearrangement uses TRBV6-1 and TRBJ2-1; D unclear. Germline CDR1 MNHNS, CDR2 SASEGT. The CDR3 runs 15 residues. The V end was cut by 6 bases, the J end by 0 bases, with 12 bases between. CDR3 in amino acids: CASSRRTDSYNEQFF. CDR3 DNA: TGTGCCAGCAGCCGTCGTACGGACTCCTACAATGAGCAGTTCTTC.

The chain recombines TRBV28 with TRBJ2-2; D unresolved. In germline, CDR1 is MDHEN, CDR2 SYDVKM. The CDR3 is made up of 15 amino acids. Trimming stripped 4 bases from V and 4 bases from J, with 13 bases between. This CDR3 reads CASSSGPMSTGELFF. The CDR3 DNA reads TGTGCCAGCAGTTCCGGACCGATGAGCACCGGGGAGCTGTTTTTT.

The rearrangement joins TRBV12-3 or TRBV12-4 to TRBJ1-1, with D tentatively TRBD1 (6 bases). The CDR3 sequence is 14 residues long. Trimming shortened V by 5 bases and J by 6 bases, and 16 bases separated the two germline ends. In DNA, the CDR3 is TGTGCCAGCAGTCCATTGACAGGAGTGGCTGAAGCTTTCTTT. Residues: CASSPLTGVAEAFF.

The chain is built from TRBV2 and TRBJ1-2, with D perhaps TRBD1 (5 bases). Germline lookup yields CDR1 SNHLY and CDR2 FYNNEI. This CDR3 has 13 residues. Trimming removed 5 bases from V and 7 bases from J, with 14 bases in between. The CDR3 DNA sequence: TGTGCCAGCAGTCTCCAAGGGACCTCTGGCTACACCTTC. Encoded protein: CASSLQGTSGYTF.

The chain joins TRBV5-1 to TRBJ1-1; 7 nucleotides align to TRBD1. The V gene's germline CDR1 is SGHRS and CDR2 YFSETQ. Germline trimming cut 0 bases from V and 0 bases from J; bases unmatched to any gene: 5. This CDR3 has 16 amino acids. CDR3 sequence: CASSLAEGAMNTEAFF. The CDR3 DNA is TGCGCCAGCAGCTTGGCTGAGGGGGCGATGAACACTGAAGCTTTCTTT.

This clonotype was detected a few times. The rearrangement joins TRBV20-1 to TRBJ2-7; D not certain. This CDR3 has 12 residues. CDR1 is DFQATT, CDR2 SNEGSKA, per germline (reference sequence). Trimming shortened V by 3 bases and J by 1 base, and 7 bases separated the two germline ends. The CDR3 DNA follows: TGCAGTGCTAGGGTGAGATCCTACGAGCAGTACTTC. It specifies CSARVRSYEQYF.

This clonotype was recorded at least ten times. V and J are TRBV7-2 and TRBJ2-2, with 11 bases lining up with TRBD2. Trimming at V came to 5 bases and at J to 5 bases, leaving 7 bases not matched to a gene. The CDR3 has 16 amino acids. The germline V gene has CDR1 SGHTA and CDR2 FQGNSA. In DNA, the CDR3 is TGTGCCAGCAGCATGTTGACTAGCGGGAAAACCGGGGAGCTGTTTTTT. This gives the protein CASSMLTSGKTGELFF.

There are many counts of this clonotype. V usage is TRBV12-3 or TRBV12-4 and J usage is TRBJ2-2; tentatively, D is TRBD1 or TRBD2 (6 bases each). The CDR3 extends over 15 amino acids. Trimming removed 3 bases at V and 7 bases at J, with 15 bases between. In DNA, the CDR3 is TGTGCCAGCAGTTTGAAGGGGGGCGGCGGCGGGGAGCTGTTTTTT. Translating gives CASSLKGGGGGELFF.

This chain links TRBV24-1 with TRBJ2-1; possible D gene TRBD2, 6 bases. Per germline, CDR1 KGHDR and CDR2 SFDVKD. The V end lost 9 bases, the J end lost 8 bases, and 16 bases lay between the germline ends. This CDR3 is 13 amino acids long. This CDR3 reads CATGREAGDEQFF. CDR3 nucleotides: TGTGCCACCGGCCGGGAAGCGGGTGATGAGCAGTTCTTC.

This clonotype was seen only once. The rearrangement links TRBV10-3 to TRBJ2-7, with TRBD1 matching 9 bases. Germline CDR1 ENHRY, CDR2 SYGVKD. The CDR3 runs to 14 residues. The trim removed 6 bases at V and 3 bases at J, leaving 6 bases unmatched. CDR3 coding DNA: TGTGCCATCAGAGCGGGACAGGGCTACTACGAGCAGTACTTC. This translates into CAIRAGQGYYEQYF.

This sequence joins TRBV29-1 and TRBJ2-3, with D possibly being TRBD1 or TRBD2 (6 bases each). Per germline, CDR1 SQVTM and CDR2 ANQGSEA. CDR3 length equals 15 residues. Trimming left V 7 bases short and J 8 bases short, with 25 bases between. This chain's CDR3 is CSAGAGTPLGGTQYF. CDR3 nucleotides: TGCAGCGCCGGAGCCGGGACACCCCTCGGGGGTACGCAGTATTTT.

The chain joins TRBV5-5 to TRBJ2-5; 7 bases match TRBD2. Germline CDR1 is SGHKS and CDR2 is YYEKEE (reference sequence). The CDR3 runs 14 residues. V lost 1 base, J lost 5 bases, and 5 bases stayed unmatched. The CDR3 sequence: CASSLPGGLETQYF. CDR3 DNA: TGTGCCAGCAGCTTGCCCGGGGGGTTGGAGACCCAGTACTTC.

CDR3: CASSPPEVTGGGELFF. The CDR3 DNA is TGTGCCAGCAGCCCCCCGGAAGTAACAGGGGGCGGGGAGCTGTTTTTT. The chain employs TRBV7-9 and TRBJ2-2; TRBD1 matches 8 bases. The ends lost 5 bases at V and 7 bases at J; junction bases unmatched: 12. This CDR3 comprises 16 residues. Germline assignment: CDR1 SEHNR and CDR2 FQNEAQ (reference sequence).

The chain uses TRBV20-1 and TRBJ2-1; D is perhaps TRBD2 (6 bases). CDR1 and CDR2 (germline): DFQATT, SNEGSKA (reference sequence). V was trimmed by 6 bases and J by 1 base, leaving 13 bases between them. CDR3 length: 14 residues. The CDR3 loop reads CSAKAGTSYNEQFF. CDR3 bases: TGCAGTGCCAAGGCAGGGACTTCCTACAATGAGCAGTTCTTC.

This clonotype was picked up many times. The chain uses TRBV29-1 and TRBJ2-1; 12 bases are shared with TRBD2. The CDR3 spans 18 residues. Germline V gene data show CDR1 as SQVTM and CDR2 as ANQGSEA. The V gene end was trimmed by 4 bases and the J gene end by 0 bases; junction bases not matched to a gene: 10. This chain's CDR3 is CSVGGGLAGSSSYNEQFF. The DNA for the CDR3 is TGCAGCGTTGGAGGGGGACTAGCGGGCTCTAGCTCCTACAATGAGCAGTTCTTC.

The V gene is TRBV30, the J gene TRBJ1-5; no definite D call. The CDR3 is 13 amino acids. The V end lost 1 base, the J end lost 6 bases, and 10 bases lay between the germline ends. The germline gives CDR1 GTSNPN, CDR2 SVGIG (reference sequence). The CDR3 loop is CAWSAKGSQPQHF. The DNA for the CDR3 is TGTGCCTGGAGTGCAAAGGGTAGTCAGCCCCAGCATTTT.

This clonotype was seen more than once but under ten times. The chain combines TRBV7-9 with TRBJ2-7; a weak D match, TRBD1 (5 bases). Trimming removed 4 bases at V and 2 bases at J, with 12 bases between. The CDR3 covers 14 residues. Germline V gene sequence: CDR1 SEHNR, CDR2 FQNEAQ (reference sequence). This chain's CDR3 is CASSSTTEAYEQYF. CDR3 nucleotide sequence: TGTGCCAGCAGCTCTACGACAGAAGCCTACGAGCAGTACTTC.

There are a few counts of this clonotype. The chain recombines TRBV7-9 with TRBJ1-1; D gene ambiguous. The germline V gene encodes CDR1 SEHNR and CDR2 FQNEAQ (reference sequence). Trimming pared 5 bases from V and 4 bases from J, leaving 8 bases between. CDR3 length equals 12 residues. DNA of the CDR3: TGTGCCAGCAGCCACCTGATCACTGAAGCTTTCTTT. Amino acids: CASSHLITEAFF.

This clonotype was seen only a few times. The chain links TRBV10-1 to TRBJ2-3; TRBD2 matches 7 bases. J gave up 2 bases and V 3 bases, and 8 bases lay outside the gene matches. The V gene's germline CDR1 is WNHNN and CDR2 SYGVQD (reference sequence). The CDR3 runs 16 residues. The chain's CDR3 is CASSDHTSDLTDTQYF. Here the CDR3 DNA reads TGCGCCAGCAGTGACCATACTAGCGACCTCACAGATACGCAGTATTTT.

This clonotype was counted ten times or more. The CDR3 DNA follows: TGCGCCAGCAGCTTAGCAGCGGGAGGCAAGAATGAGCAGTTCTTC. Encoded protein: CASSLAAGGKNEQFF. This sequence joins TRBV5-1 and TRBJ2-1; 9 nucleotides align to TRBD2. This CDR3 is built from 15 residues. J gave up 7 bases and V 2 bases, and 7 bases lay outside the gene matches. Germline CDR1 SGHRS, CDR2 YFSETQ.

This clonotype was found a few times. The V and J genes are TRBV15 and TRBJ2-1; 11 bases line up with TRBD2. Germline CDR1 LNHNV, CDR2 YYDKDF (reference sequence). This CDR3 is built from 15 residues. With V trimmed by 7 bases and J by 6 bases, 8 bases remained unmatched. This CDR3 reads CATNPRLAGSNEQFF. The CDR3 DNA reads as TGTGCCACCAACCCGAGACTAGCGGGAAGCAATGAGCAGTTCTTC.